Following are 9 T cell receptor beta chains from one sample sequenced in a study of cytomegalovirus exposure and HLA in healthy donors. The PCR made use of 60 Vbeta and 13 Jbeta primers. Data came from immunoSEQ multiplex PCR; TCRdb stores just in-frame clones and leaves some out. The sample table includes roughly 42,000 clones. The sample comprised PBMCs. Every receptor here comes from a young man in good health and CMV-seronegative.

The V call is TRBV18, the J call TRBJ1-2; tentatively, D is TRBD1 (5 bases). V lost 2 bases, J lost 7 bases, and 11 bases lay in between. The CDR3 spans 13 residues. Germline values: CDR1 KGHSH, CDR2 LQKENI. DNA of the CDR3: TGTGCCAGCTCACCAGAGACAGCCTTTGGCTACACCTTC. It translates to CASSPETAFGYTF.

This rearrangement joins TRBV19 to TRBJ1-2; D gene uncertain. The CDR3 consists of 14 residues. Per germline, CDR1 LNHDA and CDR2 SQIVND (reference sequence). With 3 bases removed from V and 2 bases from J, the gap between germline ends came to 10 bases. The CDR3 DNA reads TGTGCCAGTAGTATTATCGGAGTAAACTATGGCTACACCTTC. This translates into CASSIIGVNYGYTF.

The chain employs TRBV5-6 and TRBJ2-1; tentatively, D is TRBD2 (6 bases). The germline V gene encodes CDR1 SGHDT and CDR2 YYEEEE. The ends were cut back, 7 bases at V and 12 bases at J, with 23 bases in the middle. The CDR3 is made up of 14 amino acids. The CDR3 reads CASLVQRVGWGQFF. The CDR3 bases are TGTGCCAGCTTGGTCCAGCGGGTCGGTTGGGGGCAGTTCTTC.

The CDR3 spells CAWKGGPYNEQFF. CDR3 DNA sequence: TGTGCCTGGAAGGGAGGACCATACAATGAGCAGTTCTTC. J is TRBJ2-1 and V is TRBV30; a possible D gene is TRBD2 (6 bases). Trimming took off 4 bases at V and 4 bases at J, with 11 bases between the two ends. CDR3 length: 13 amino acids. CDR1 and CDR2 from the germline V gene are GTSNPN and SVGIG (reference sequence).

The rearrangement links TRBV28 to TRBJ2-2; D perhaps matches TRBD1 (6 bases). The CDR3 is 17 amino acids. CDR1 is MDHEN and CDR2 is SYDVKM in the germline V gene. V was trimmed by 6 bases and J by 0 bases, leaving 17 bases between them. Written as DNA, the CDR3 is TGTGCCAGCAGCTTGGGGGCCCTCCCCCCGAACACCGGGGAGCTGTTTTTT. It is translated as CASSLGALPPNTGELFF. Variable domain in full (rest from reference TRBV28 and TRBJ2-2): DVKVTQSSRYLVKRTGEKVFLECVQDMDHENMFWYRQDPGLGLRLIYFSYDVKMKEKGDIPEGYSVSREKKERFSLILESASTNQTSMYLCASSLGALPPNTGELFFGEGSRLTVL.

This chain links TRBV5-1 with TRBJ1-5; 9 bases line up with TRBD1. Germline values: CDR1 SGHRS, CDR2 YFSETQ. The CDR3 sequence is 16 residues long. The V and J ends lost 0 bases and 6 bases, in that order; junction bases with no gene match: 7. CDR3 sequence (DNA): TGCGCCAGCAGCTTGGAGGGACAGGGTGCGACTCAGCCCCAGCATTTT. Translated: CASSLEGQGATQPQHF.

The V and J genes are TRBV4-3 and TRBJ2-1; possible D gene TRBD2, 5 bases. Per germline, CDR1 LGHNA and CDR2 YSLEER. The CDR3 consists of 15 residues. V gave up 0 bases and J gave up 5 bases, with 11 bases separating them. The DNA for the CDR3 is TGCGCCAGCAGCCAAGAAGGGTGGGAGCACAATGAGCAGTTCTTC. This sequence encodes CASSQEGWEHNEQFF.

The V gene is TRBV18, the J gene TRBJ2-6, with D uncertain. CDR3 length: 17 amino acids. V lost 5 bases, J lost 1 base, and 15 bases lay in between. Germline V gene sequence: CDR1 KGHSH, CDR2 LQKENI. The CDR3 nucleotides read TGTGCCAGCTCAACCCTGCCACTTGAGTCTGGGGCCAACGTCCTGACTTTC. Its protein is CASSTLPLESGANVLTF.

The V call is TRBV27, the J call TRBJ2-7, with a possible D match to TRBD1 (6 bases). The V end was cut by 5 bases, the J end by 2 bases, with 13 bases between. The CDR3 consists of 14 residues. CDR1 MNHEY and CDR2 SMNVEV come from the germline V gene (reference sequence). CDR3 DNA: TGTGCCAGCAGTCCTTGGACAGCGGCCTACGAGCAGTACTTC. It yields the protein CASSPWTAAYEQYF.